This paragraph covers one TCR beta chain sequence. Antigen: not known. Primers for the PCR totalled 60 Vbeta and 13 Jbeta. Assay: immunoSEQ multiplex PCR; the TCRdb copy retains only in-frame clones and omits some. The table shows approximately 220,000 clones, with just over 75% occurring only once. The CDR3 is made up of 15 amino acids. After removal of 5 bases from V and 6 bases from J, the junction contained 8 bases not matched to a gene. In germline, CDR1 is SGHAT, CDR2 FQDESV (reference sequence). The record originates from a study of cytomegalovirus exposure and HLA in healthy donors. Study-wide findings and caveats: What TCR beta sequences reportedly achieved was accurate prediction of HLA-A and HLA-B alleles in most subjects. Analyses of presence/absence relied on an assumption of roughly uniform sequencing depth across donors. CMV serostatus was the only recorded immune exposure for donors.

Sequencing was carried out using PBMCs. The V call is TRBV11-1, the J call TRBJ2-3; 10 bases are a match to TRBD1. This TCR came from a man in his late teens or twenties in good health and CMV-seronegative. CDR3 amino acids: CASSPRQGAWDTQYF. CDR3 nucleotides: TGTGCCAGCAGCCCTAGACAGGGGGCGTGGGATACGCAGTATTTT.